Described below is a single TCR beta chain sequence and its context. Its antigen is currently unknown. Profiling relied on immunoSEQ multiplex PCR, and the TCRdb table lists in-frame clones only, not all of them. The sample lists over a million clones; roughly 96% were seen once. The sample is drawn from a study of shared clonotypes between healthy human individuals. The study, taken as a whole, reports: Only a few donors were included, so the genetic and exposure-history diversity represented was limited. Naive subsets tended to show greater estimated richness than memory subsets.

Losses at the gene ends were 3 bases for V and 3 bases for J; bases not matched to a gene: 5. The CDR3 covers 14 residues. Per the germline V gene, CDR1 is MDHEN and CDR2 is SYDVKM. The J gene is TRBJ2-7, the V gene TRBV28; 7 nucleotides align to TRBD2. The sequence derives from a man aged 25 to 40 in good health. Sequencing input: naive CD4+ T cells sorted from blood. Subset in this sample: CD45RA+ positively selected. CDR3 in DNA: TGTGCCAGCAGTTTGATTCAGCGGGGCTACGAGCAGTACTTC. Amino acid sequence: CASSLIQRGYEQYF.